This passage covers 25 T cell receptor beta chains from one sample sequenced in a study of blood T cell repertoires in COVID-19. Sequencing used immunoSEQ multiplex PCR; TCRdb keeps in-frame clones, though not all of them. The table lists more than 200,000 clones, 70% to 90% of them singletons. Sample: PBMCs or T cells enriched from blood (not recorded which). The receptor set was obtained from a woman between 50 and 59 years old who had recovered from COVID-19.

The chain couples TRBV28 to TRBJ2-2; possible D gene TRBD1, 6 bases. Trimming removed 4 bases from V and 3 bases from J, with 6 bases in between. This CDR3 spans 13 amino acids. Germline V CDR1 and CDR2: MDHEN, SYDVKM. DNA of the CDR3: TGTGCCAGCAGTTGGACAGACACCGGGGAGCTGTTTTTT. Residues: CASSWTDTGELFF.

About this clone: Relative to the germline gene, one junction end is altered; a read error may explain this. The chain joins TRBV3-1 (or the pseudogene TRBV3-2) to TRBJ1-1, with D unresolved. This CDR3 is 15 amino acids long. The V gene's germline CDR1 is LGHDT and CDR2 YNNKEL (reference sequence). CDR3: CASNQAYDTTTEAFF. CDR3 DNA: TGTGCCAGCAACCAAGCCTACGACACCACGACTGAAGCTTTCTTT.

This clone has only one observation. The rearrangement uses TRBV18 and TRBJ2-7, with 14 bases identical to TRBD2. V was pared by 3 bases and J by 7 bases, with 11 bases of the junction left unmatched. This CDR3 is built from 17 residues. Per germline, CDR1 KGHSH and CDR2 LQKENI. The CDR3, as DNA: TGTGCCAGCTCACCCCAGGGACTAGCGGGAGCAGGTTGGGAGCAGTACTTC. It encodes CASSPQGLAGAGWEQYF. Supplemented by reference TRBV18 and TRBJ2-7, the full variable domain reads NAGVMQNPRHLVRRRGQEARLRCSPMKGHSHVYWYRQLPEEGLKFMVYLQKENIIDESGMPKERFSAEFPKEGPSILRIQQVVRGDSAAYFCASSPQGLAGAGWEQYFGPGTRLTVT.

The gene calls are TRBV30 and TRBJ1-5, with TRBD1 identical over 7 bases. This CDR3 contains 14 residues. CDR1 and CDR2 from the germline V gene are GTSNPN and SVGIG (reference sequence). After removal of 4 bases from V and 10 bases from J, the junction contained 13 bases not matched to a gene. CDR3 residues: CAWNRGDRISPQHF. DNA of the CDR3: TGTGCCTGGAACCGAGGGGACAGAATCAGCCCCCAGCATTTT.

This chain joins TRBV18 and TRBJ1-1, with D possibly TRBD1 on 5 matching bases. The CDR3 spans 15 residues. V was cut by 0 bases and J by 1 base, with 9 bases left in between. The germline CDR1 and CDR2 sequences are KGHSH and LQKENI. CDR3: CASSPPGRGNTEAFF. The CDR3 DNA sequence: TGTGCCAGCTCACCACCGGGTAGGGGGAACACTGAAGCTTTCTTT. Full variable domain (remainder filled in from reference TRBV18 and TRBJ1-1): NAGVMQNPRHLVRRRGQEARLRCSPMKGHSHVYWYRQLPEEGLKFMVYLQKENIIDESGMPKERFSAEFPKEGPSILRIQQVVRGDSAAYFCASSPPGRGNTEAFFGQGTRLTVV.

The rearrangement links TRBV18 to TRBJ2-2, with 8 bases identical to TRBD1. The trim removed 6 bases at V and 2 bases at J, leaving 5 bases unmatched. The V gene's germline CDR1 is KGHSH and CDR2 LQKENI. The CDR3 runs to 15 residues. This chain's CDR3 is CASSFGQGNTGELFF. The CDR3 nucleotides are TGTGCCAGCTCTTTCGGACAGGGAAACACCGGGGAGCTGTTTTTT.

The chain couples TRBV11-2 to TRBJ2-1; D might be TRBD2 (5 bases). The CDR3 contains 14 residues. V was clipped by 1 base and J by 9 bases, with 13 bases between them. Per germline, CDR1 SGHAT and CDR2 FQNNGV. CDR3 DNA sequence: TGTGCCAGCAGCTTAGTAGGTGATGCGGGTGAGCAGTTCTTC. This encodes CASSLVGDAGEQFF.

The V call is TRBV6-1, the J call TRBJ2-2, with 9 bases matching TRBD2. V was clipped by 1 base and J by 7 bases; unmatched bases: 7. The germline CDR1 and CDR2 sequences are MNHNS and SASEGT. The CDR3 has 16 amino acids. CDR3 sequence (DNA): TGTGCCAGCAGTGAAGAAATAGCGGGAGCTGGCGGGGAGCTGTTTTTT. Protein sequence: CASSEEIAGAGGELFF.

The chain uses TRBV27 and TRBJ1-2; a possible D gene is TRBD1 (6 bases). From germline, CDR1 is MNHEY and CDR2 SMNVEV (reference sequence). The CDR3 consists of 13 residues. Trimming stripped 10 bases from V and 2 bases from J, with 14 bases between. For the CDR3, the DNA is TGTGCCACCGCGGACAGCGAAAACTATGGCTACACCTTC. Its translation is CATADSENYGYTF.

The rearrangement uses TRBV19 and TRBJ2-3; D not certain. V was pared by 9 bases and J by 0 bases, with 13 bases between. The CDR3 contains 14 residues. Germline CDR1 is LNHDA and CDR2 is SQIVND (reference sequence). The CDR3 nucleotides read TGTGCCAGCTCCCACCCCCGGAGCACAGATACGCAGTATTTT. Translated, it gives CASSHPRSTDTQYF.

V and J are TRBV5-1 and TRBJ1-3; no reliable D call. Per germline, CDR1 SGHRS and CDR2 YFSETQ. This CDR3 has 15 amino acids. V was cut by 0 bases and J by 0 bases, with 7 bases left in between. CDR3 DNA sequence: TGCGCCAGCAGCTTGGATGAGAGCTCTGGAAACACCATATATTTT. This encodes CASSLDESSGNTIYF.

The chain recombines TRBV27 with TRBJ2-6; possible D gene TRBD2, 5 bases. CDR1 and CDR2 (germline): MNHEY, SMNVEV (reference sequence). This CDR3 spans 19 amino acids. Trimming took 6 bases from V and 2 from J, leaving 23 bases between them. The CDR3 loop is CASRASGGQTGPGANVLTF. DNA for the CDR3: TGTGCCAGCAGGGCGAGCGGCGGGCAGACTGGGCCTGGGGCCAACGTCCTGACTTTC.

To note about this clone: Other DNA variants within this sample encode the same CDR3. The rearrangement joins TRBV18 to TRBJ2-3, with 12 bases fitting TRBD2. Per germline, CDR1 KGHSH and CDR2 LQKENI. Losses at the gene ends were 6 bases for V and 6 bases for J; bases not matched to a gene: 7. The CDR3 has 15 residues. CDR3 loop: CASSPGLAGRDTQYF. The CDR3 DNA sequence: TGTGCCAGCTCCCCCGGACTAGCGGGGCGTGATACGCAGTATTTT.

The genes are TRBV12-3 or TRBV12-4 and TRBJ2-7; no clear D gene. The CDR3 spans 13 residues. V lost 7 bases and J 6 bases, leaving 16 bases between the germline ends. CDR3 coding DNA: TGTGCCAGCACCATGACCAGCTGGAGCGAGCAGTACTTC. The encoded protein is CASTMTSWSEQYF.

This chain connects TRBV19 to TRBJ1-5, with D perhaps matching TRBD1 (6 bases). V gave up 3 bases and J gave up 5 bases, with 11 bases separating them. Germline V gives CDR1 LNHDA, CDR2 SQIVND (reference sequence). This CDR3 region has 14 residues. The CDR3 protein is CASSIEGVDQPQHF. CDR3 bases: TGTGCCAGTAGTATTGAGGGGGTGGATCAGCCCCAGCATTTT. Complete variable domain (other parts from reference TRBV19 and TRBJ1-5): DGGITQSPKYLFRKEGQNVTLSCEQNLNHDAMYWYRQDPGQGLRLIYYSQIVNDFQKGDIAEGYSVSREKKESFPLTVTSAQKNPTAFYLCASSIEGVDQPQHFGDGTRLSIL.

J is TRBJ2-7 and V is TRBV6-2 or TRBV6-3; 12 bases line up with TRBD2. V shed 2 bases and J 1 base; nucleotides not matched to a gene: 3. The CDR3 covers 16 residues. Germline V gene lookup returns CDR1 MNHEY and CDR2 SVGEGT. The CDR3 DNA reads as TGTGCCAGCAGTTACGTGGGACTAGCGGGTTCCTACGAGCAGTACTTC. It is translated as CASSYVGLAGSYEQYF.

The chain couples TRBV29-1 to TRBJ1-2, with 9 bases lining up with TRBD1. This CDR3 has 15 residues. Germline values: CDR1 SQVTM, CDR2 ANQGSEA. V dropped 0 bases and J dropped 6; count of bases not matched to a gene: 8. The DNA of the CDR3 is TGCAGCGTTGAAGATCTTTCCGGGACAGGGAATGGCTACACCTTC. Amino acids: CSVEDLSGTGNGYTF.

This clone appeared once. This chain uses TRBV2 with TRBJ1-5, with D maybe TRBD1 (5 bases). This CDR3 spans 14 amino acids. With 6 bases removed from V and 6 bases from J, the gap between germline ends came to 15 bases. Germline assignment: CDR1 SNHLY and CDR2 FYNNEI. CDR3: CASSSTQGIQPQHF. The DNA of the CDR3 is TGTGCCAGCAGCTCGACCCAGGGTATTCAGCCCCAGCATTTT. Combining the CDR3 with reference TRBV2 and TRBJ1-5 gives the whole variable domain EPEVTQTPSHQVTQMGQEVILRCVPISNHLYFYWYRQILGQKVEFLVSFYNNEISEKSEIFDDQFSVERPDGSNFTLKIRSTKLEDSAMYFCASSSTQGIQPQHFGDGTRLSIL.

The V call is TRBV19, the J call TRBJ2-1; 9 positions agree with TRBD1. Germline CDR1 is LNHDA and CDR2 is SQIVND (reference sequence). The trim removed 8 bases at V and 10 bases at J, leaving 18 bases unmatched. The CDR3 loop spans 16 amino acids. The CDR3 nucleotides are TGTGCCAGTGGGACAGGGTACCCTTTGGCCGGTGACGAGCAGTTCTTC. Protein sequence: CASGTGYPLAGDEQFF.

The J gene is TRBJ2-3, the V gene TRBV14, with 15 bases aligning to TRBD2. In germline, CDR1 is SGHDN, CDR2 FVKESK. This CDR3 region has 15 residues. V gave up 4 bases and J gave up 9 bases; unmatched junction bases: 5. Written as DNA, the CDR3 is TGTGCCAGCAGCCCAGGGACTAGCGGGAGGTGGACGCAGTATTTT. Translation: CASSPGTSGRWTQYF.

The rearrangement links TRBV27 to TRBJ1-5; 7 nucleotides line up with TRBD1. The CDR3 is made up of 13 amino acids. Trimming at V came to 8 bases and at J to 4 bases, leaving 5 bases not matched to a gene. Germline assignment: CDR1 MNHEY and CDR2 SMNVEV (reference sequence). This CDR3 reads CASQQGRNQPQHF. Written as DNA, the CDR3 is TGTGCCAGCCAACAGGGGAGGAATCAGCCCCAGCATTTT.

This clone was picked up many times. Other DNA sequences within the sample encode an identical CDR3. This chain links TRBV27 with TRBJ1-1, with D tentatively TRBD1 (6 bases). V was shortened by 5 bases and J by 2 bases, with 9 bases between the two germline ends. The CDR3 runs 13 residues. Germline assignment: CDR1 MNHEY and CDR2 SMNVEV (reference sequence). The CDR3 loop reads CASSQQGNTEAFF. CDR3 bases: TGTGCCAGCAGTCAACAGGGTAACACTGAAGCTTTCTTT.

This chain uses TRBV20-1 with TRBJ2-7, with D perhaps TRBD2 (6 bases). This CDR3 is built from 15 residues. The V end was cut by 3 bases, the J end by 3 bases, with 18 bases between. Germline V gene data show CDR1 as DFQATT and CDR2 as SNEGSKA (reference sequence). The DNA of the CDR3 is TGCAGTGCTAGTACTGGGTTTCTGACTAGCTACGAGCAGTACTTC. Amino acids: CSASTGFLTSYEQYF.

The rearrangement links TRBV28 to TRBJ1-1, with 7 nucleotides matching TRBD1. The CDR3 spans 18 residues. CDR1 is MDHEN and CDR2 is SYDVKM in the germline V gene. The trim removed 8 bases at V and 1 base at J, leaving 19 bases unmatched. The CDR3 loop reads CASQLTGLRKIRNTEAFF. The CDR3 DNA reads TGTGCCAGCCAATTGACAGGGCTACGGAAGATTCGGAACACTGAAGCTTTCTTT.

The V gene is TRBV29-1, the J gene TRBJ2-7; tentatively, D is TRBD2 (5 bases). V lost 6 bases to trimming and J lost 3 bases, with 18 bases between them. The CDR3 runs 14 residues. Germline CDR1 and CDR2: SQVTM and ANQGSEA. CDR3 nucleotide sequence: TGCAGCGTCGTGGACTGGGCAGCGGACTACGAGCAGTACTTC. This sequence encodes CSVVDWAADYEQYF.